These 32 T cell receptor beta chains came from one sample sequenced in a study of T cell responses to AZD1222 COVID-19 vaccine. Repertoires were generated with immunoSEQ multiplex PCR, while TCRdb's copy carries only in-frame clones and drops some. The table includes over 110,000 clones, roughly 92% detected once. The source was peripheral blood, collected 28 days after the second AZD1222 dose. Receptors originate from an adult who received the AZD1222 COVID-19 vaccine.

The DNA for the CDR3 is TGTGCCAGCAGTTTACGGGGGACGGTAACTAATGAAAAACTGTTTTTT. Encoded protein: CASSLRGTVTNEKLFF. The chain couples TRBV27 to TRBJ1-4; possible D gene TRBD1, 5 bases. Trimming left V 2 bases short and J 1 base short, with 11 bases between. There are 16 residues in the CDR3. Germline CDR1 reads MNHEY; CDR2 reads SMNVEV (reference sequence).

V and J are TRBV7-9 and TRBJ1-2; D not certain. Germline assignment: CDR1 SEHNR and CDR2 FQNEAQ (reference sequence). The CDR3 has 14 amino acids. The V and J ends lost 2 bases and 3 bases respectively, with 10 bases between them. The CDR3 DNA reads TGTGCCAGCAGCTTAAGTCTTCTGTACTATGGCTACACCTTC. Translating it yields CASSLSLLYYGYTF.

A single count supports this clone. An end of the junction differs from the germline gene, which may be a read error. The V and J genes are TRBV4-1 and TRBJ1-2, with D possibly matching TRBD1 (5 bases). Germline V lookup: CDR1 MGHRA, CDR2 YSYEKL. The CDR3 totals 15 residues. For the CDR3, the DNA is TGCGCCAGCAGACAAGTAGGGGTTTCGCGAGGAGGCTACACCTTC. It is translated as CASRQVGVSRGGYTF.

The rearrangement joins TRBV7-8 to TRBJ2-1; D gene unclear. Germline V gene sequence: CDR1 SGHVS, CDR2 FQNEAQ. V lost 0 bases, J lost 6 bases, and 6 bases lay in between. The CDR3 runs 13 residues. The CDR3 sequence: CASSLAAGNEQFF. For the CDR3, the DNA is TGTGCCAGCAGCTTAGCGGCTGGCAATGAGCAGTTCTTC.

The chain recombines TRBV10-3 with TRBJ2-3, with D unclear. V was shortened by 6 bases and J by 6 bases, with 16 bases between the two germline ends. Per the germline V gene, CDR1 is ENHRY and CDR2 is SYGVKD. This CDR3 has 14 residues. Written as DNA, the CDR3 is TGTGCCATCAGCCCACCGGGTAGCCCGGATACGCAGTATTTT. It yields the protein CAISPPGSPDTQYF.

The rearrangement uses TRBV5-6 and TRBJ2-7, with 8 bases aligning to TRBD1. The CDR3 has 13 amino acids. V shed 1 base, J shed 7 bases, and the junction held 4 bases outside the gene matches. The germline V gene has CDR1 SGHDT and CDR2 YYEEEE. In DNA form, the CDR3 reads TGTGCCAGCAGCTTGCAGGGGGCGCGTGAGCAGTACGTC. Translating gives CASSLQGAREQYV.

This chain uses TRBV6-5 with TRBJ1-1; D call uncertain. The CDR3 length is 12 residues. CDR1 and CDR2 from the germline V gene are MNHEY and SVGAGI. V was trimmed by 6 bases and J by 4 bases, leaving 9 bases between them. CDR3 DNA: TGTGCCAGCAGCGCCTGGGGCACTGAAGCTTTCTTT. Amino acid sequence: CASSAWGTEAFF.

The V call is TRBV9, the J call TRBJ1-3, with 9 positions matching TRBD1. The CDR3 runs 15 residues. After removal of 2 bases from V and 1 base from J, the junction contained 1 base not matched to a gene. Germline V gene data show CDR1 as SGDLS and CDR2 as YYNGEE. CDR3 region: CASSVGQGSGNTIYF. CDR3 sequence (DNA): TGTGCCAGCAGCGTCGGACAGGGGTCTGGAAACACCATATATTTT.

This clone was recorded only once. This chain's CDR3 is CASSLAPSGTSAYEQYF. The DNA of the CDR3 is TGCGCCAGCAGCTTGGCCCCCTCCGGGACTAGCGCCTACGAGCAGTACTTC. This chain joins TRBV5-1 and TRBJ2-7, with 10 bases that match TRBD2. V dropped 0 bases and J dropped 2; count of bases not matched to a gene: 8. In germline, CDR1 is SGHRS, CDR2 YFSETQ. The CDR3 has 17 amino acids.

The V call is TRBV6-2 or TRBV6-3, the J call TRBJ2-1; possibly TRBD2 for D (6 bases). Deletions cut 2 bases from V and 7 bases from J, with 15 bases between. The germline CDR1 and CDR2 sequences are MNHEY and SVGEGT. This CDR3 contains 15 residues. The CDR3 DNA follows: TGTGCCAGCAGTTACCCGACGGGACTGAGGAATGAGCAGTTCTTC. Residues: CASSYPTGLRNEQFF.

The rearrangement joins TRBV7-2 to TRBJ2-1; 15 positions agree with TRBD2. After removal of 6 bases from V and 7 bases from J, the junction contained 4 bases not matched to a gene. Germline V gene sequence: CDR1 SGHTA, CDR2 FQGNSA. There are 15 residues in the CDR3. The CDR3 DNA follows: TGTGCCAGCAGATGGACTAGCGGGAGGGGAAATGAGCAGTTCTTC. Its protein product is CASRWTSGRGNEQFF.

This chain joins TRBV5-6 and TRBJ1-1; no definite D call. Deletions cut 0 bases from V and 1 base from J, with 7 bases between. Germline V gives CDR1 SGHDT, CDR2 YYEEEE. The CDR3 runs to 14 residues. The CDR3 reads CASSLVSANTEAFF. The CDR3 DNA reads as TGTGCCAGCAGCTTGGTCAGCGCGAACACTGAAGCTTTCTTT.

V and J are TRBV5-1 and TRBJ1-1; TRBD1 aligns across 10 bases. The CDR3 is 16 residues long. The germline V gene has CDR1 SGHRS and CDR2 YFSETQ. V lost 2 bases to trimming and J lost 2 bases; unmatched junction nucleotides: 6. The CDR3 loop is CASSFQGQGSNTEAFF. CDR3 nucleotides: TGCGCCAGCAGCTTTCAGGGACAGGGGTCAAACACTGAAGCTTTCTTT.

The chain employs TRBV11-2 and TRBJ2-1, with D possibly TRBD2 on 6 matching bases. Trimming shortened V by 5 bases and J by 9 bases, and 20 bases separated the two germline ends. Germline V gene sequence: CDR1 SGHAT, CDR2 FQNNGV. This CDR3 comprises 15 residues. CDR3 amino acids: CASSTDYRSHGEQFF. The CDR3 DNA reads TGTGCCAGCAGCACGGACTATCGGAGCCATGGTGAGCAGTTCTTC.

The chain links TRBV5-6 to TRBJ1-5, with D possibly being TRBD1 (6 bases). CDR1 is SGHDT, CDR2 YYEEEE, per germline. V gave up 4 bases and J gave up 6 bases, with 17 bases separating them. CDR3 length: 15 amino acids. For the CDR3, the DNA is TGTGCCAGCAGCCGCCGGGACACCGTTTCTCAGCCCCAGCATTTT. It encodes CASSRRDTVSQPQHF.

J is TRBJ2-1 and V is TRBV10-1; no definite D call. V was shortened by 3 bases and J by 5 bases, with 5 bases between the two germline ends. Looked up from germline, CDR1 is WNHNN and CDR2 is SYGVQD (reference sequence). This CDR3 has 12 amino acids. DNA for the CDR3: TGCGCCAGCAGTGATTCGAACAATGAGCAGTTCTTC. It is translated as CASSDSNNEQFF.

This clone appeared once. The CDR3 here is CASSADVDTQYF. CDR3 coding DNA: TGTGCCAGCAGCGCTGATGTAGATACGCAGTATTTT. V is TRBV7-9 and J is TRBJ2-3, with no clear D. The CDR3 covers 12 residues. V lost 5 bases to trimming and J lost 5 bases, with 8 bases between them. CDR1 is SEHNR, CDR2 FQNEAQ, per germline (reference sequence).

The J gene is TRBJ2-1, the V gene TRBV7-2; no clear D gene. Between the trimmed V and J ends, which lost 4 bases and 4 bases, there was a span of 11 bases. Germline V gene lookup returns CDR1 SGHTA and CDR2 FQGNSA. This CDR3 is 14 amino acids long. CDR3 coding DNA: TGTGCCAGCAGCTCTAGGCCCCCTTACAATGAGCAGTTCTTC. It codes for CASSSRPPYNEQFF.

The chain combines TRBV9 with TRBJ2-4; D possibly corresponds to TRBD1 (5 bases). This CDR3 contains 14 residues. The germline V gene encodes CDR1 SGDLS and CDR2 YYNGEE. V was clipped by 2 bases and J by 8 bases, with 14 bases between them. The CDR3 DNA reads as TGTGCCAGCAGCGTTTGGGCAGGGAACGACATTCAGTACTTC. Translation gives CASSVWAGNDIQYF.

The genes are TRBV5-6 and TRBJ2-7, with a tentative D call TRBD1 (6 bases). The germline CDR1 and CDR2 sequences are SGHDT and YYEEEE. The CDR3 consists of 12 residues. V lost 4 bases to trimming and J lost 4 bases, with 9 bases between them. This CDR3 is CASSPGQYEQYF. The CDR3 region has the DNA TGTGCCAGCAGCCCTGGACAGTACGAGCAGTACTTC.

The rearrangement links TRBV6-5 to TRBJ1-2; 7 bases map to TRBD1. CDR3 length: 13 residues. Germline V gene sequence: CDR1 MNHEY, CDR2 SVGAGI. V lost 6 bases to trimming and J lost 6 bases; unmatched junction nucleotides: 7. DNA of the CDR3: TGTGCCAGCAGATCACAGGGGAGGAATGGCTACACCTTC. It yields the protein CASRSQGRNGYTF.

This clone was detected only a few times. The chain uses TRBV7-9 and TRBJ1-2, with D hard to call. CDR3 length: 13 residues. V lost 1 base, J lost 8 bases, and 11 bases lay in between. Germline V CDR1 and CDR2: SEHNR, FQNEAQ (reference sequence). CDR3 nucleotides: TGTGCCAGCAGCTTAGGCGAAATACGGGGCTACACCTTC. Its protein product is CASSLGEIRGYTF.

The genes are TRBV25-1 and TRBJ2-7; D gene unclear. V was pared by 1 base and J by 0 bases, with 7 bases between. This CDR3 spans 14 amino acids. Germline CDR1 is MGHDK and CDR2 is SYGVNS. CDR3 in amino acids: CASSEWANSYEQYF. The CDR3 DNA follows: TGTGCCAGCAGTGAATGGGCCAACTCCTACGAGCAGTACTTC.

The chain combines TRBV5-8 with TRBJ2-2; 8 positions agree with TRBD1. CDR1 is SGHTS, CDR2 YDEGEE, per germline. V lost 6 bases and J lost 2; bases outside the gene matches: 6. The CDR3 is made up of 15 amino acids. The CDR3 DNA reads as TGTGCCAGCACCCGGACAGGGATTAACACCGGGGAGCTGTTTTTT. Its translation: CASTRTGINTGELFF.

The V call is TRBV7-2, the J call TRBJ1-2; a possible D gene is TRBD1 (6 bases). Germline-derived CDR1 and CDR2 are SGHTA and FQGNSA. This CDR3 region has 15 residues. Trimming pared 6 bases from V and 4 bases from J, leaving 18 bases between. The DNA of the CDR3 is TGTGCCAGCAGTTCGAACAGGGAGGAGAGCTATGGCTACACCTTC. Protein sequence: CASSSNREESYGYTF.

The chain links TRBV5-6 to TRBJ2-5, with 8 bases lining up with TRBD2. V shed 1 base and J 2 bases; nucleotides not matched to a gene: 4. The CDR3 is 15 residues long. Germline assignment: CDR1 SGHDT and CDR2 YYEEEE. For the CDR3, the DNA is TGTGCCAGCAGCTTGATAAGCGGGAGTCAAGAGACCCAGTACTTC. It encodes CASSLISGSQETQYF.

The CDR3 nucleotides are TGTGCCAGCAGCGTAGGGACTAGCGGAGAGACCCAGTACTTC. It is translated as CASSVGTSGETQYF. The chain employs TRBV9 and TRBJ2-5; 10 positions agree with TRBD2. The germline gives CDR1 SGDLS, CDR2 YYNGEE. The CDR3 runs to 14 residues. The V gene end was trimmed by 0 bases and the J gene end by 4 bases; junction bases not matched to a gene: 0.

The J gene is TRBJ1-3, the V gene TRBV12-3 or TRBV12-4; no reliable D call. V shed 7 bases and J shed 4 bases, with 11 bases lying between them. The CDR3 sequence is 13 residues long. The CDR3 here is CASTPGSGNTIYF. CDR3 DNA sequence: TGTGCCAGCACTCCGGGCAGCGGAAACACCATATATTTT.

This clone has a single count. V is TRBV7-9 and J is TRBJ2-7, with D perhaps given as TRBD1 or TRBD2 (6 bases each). Germline V gene data show CDR1 as SEHNR and CDR2 as FQNEAQ (reference sequence). CDR3 length equals 13 residues. V lost 4 bases, J lost 6 bases, and 13 bases lay in between. As DNA, the CDR3 is TGTGCCAGCAGCTATACAGGGAGGCGCGAGCAGTACTTC. It yields the protein CASSYTGRREQYF.

The chain carries TRBV5-6 and TRBJ1-2, with D maybe TRBD1 (5 bases). With 0 bases removed from V and 6 bases from J, the gap between germline ends came to 12 bases. Germline CDR1 SGHDT, CDR2 YYEEEE. The CDR3 loop spans 14 amino acids. In DNA form, the CDR3 reads TGTGCCAGCAGCTTGGGGACTGGGGGAAATGGCTACACCTTC. Its protein product is CASSLGTGGNGYTF. Complete variable domain (other parts from reference TRBV5-6 and TRBJ1-2): DAGVTQSPTHLIKTRGQQVTLRCSPKSGHDTVSWYQQALGQGPQFIFQYYEEEERQRGNFPDRFSGHQFPNYSSELNVNALLLGDSALYLCASSLGTGGNGYTFGSGTRLTVV.

The chain joins TRBV7-2 to TRBJ1-1; D is uncertain. The V gene lost 4 bases and the J gene lost 1 base, with 10 bases spanning the gap. The germline CDR1 and CDR2 sequences are SGHTA and FQGNSA. The CDR3 length is 14 residues. CDR3 sequence: CASSSGPPNTEAFF. DNA of the CDR3: TGTGCCAGCAGCTCAGGACCGCCGAACACTGAAGCTTTCTTT.

The chain employs TRBV6-2 or TRBV6-3 and TRBJ1-2, with D possibly matching TRBD1 (5 bases). The length of the CDR3 is 13 residues. Per the germline V gene, CDR1 is MNHEY and CDR2 is SVGEGT. V lost 5 bases to trimming and J lost 7 bases, with 14 bases between them. CDR3 nucleotide sequence: TGTGCCAGCAGTCCCGCAGGGTTGGGTGGCTACACCTTC. It codes for CASSPAGLGGYTF.